These 17 T cell receptor beta chains were sequenced from one sample in a study of T cells after yellow fever vaccination. MiXCR was run by TCRdb on the 5' RACE reads, yielding one entry per CDR3 protein. The repertoire has a few hundred thousand distinct CDR3 sequences, under 7.5% of them found once; the top ten carry about 15%. Sequences were derived from PBMCs, sampled 5 days after the yellow fever booster vaccination. The receptors derive from a man under 40 who received the YFV17D yellow fever vaccine.

The table lists this clonotype with a few counts. The chain carries TRBV27 and TRBJ2-3; D is unresolved. The germline CDR1 and CDR2 sequences are MNHEY and SMNVEV (reference sequence). Trimming shortened V by 5 bases and J by 6 bases, and 24 bases separated the two germline ends. This CDR3 is 17 amino acids long. The CDR3 region is CASSLGVPRSGRDTQYF. For the CDR3, the DNA is TGTGCCAGCAGTCTTGGAGTACCCCGTTCTGGTAGGGATACGCAGTATTTT.

This clonotype showed up many times. The chain combines TRBV7-3 with TRBJ2-5; the match to TRBD2 covers 8 bases. This CDR3 has 14 residues. The germline V gene encodes CDR1 SGHTA and CDR2 FQGTGA. The V gene end was trimmed by 5 bases and the J gene end by 5 bases; junction bases not matched to a gene: 7. The CDR3 reads CASSPGVAGETQYF. CDR3 DNA: TGTGCCAGCAGCCCTGGTGTAGCGGGGGAGACCCAGTACTTC.

The rearrangement joins TRBV10-3 to TRBJ1-2; D is ambiguous. Trimming stripped 5 bases from V and 6 bases from J, with 16 bases between. The CDR3 has 14 amino acids. Germline V gene sequence: CDR1 ENHRY, CDR2 SYGVKD. CDR3 sequence (DNA): TGTGCCATCAGTCCAGAGACGCGTAGAAATGGCTACACCTTC. It specifies CAISPETRRNGYTF.

This clonotype was recorded at least ten times. V gene TRBV7-2 combines with J gene TRBJ2-5; D is unresolved. The CDR3 has 16 residues. Deletions cut 7 bases from V and 2 bases from J, with 20 bases between. Germline V lookup: CDR1 SGHTA, CDR2 FQGNSA. This chain's CDR3 is CASNYRRVGVQETQYF. The CDR3, as DNA: TGTGCCAGCAACTATCGGAGAGTTGGGGTACAAGAGACCCAGTACTTC.

This clonotype was picked up a small number of times. The genes are TRBV7-8 and TRBJ2-1; TRBD2 matches 12 bases. CDR1 and CDR2 (germline): SGHVS, FQNEAQ. The J segment lost 7 bases and the V segment lost 5 bases, leaving 18 bases of the junction unmatched. This CDR3 contains 19 residues. CDR3 in amino acids: CASSLRLAGDVLHRNEQFF. CDR3 in DNA: TGTGCCAGCAGCCTAAGACTAGCGGGAGATGTCCTACACAGGAATGAGCAGTTCTTC.

This clonotype was seen a few times. This chain links TRBV3-1 with TRBJ1-5; weak D call: TRBD1 (5 bases). CDR1 is LGHDT, CDR2 YNNKEL, per germline (reference sequence). V lost 0 bases and J 5 bases, leaving 11 bases between the germline ends. The CDR3 is made up of 15 amino acids. As DNA, the CDR3 is TGTGCCAGCAGCCAAGATGGGGCCAGTTATCAGCCCCAGCATTTT. It encodes CASSQDGASYQPQHF.

The rearrangement joins TRBV12-3 or TRBV12-4 to TRBJ1-2; a possible D gene is TRBD1 (6 bases). V shed 3 bases and J shed 8 bases, with 13 bases lying between them. This CDR3 is 13 amino acids long. DNA for the CDR3: TGTGCCAGCAGTTTGGCCACAGGGTTAGGCTACACCTTC. Translated, it gives CASSLATGLGYTF.

This clonotype was detected ten times or more. The V gene is TRBV5-5, the J gene TRBJ2-7; the D is unclear. Germline V CDR1 and CDR2: SGHKS, YYEKEE (reference sequence). V lost 1 base, J lost 0 bases, and 14 bases lay in between. The CDR3 covers 16 residues. The CDR3 DNA sequence: TGTGCCAGCAGCTTGTGGCCCGACATTCTCTCCTACGAGCAGTACTTC. This gives the protein CASSLWPDILSYEQYF. The full variable domain, rest sourced from reference TRBV5-5 and TRBJ2-7, is DAGVTQSPTHLIKTRGQQVTLRCSPISGHKSVSWYQQVLGQGPQFIFQYYEKEERGRGNFPDRFSARQFPNYSSELNVNALLLGDSALYLCASSLWPDILSYEQYFGPGTRLTVT.

This clonotype was seen only a few times. The rearrangement joins TRBV5-6 to TRBJ2-5; the match to TRBD1 covers 7 bases. Germline trimming cut 3 bases from V and 1 base from J; bases unmatched to any gene: 3. Looked up from germline, CDR1 is SGHDT and CDR2 is YYEEEE. This CDR3 has 14 residues. As DNA, the CDR3 is TGTGCCAGCAGCTCCAGGGACAGCCAAGAGACCCAGTACTTC. It specifies CASSSRDSQETQYF.

The chain employs TRBV27 and TRBJ2-7; no clear D gene. V lost 4 bases to trimming and J lost 4 bases, with 23 bases between them. Germline CDR1 and CDR2: MNHEY and SMNVEV (reference sequence). CDR3 length equals 17 residues. The CDR3 reads CASSWPPADPNGYEQYF. The CDR3 nucleotides read TGTGCCAGCAGTTGGCCACCCGCGGACCCTAATGGGTACGAGCAGTACTTC.

This clonotype has at least ten counts. The chain recombines TRBV28 with TRBJ2-3; D is unclear. Germline values: CDR1 MDHEN, CDR2 SYDVKM. V lost 7 bases and J lost 5, with 16 bases in between. This CDR3 contains 14 residues. CDR3 nucleotides: TGTGCCAGCACCTTCTTGAAAACGGGAGATACGCAGTATTTT. Residues: CASTFLKTGDTQYF.

This clonotype has ten or more counts. The chain uses TRBV21-1 and TRBJ2-7. TRBV21-1 is shown as a pseudogene. CDR3 size: 13 residues. Written as DNA, the CDR3 is TGTGCCAGCCTTTTCGGGAGCTCGTACGAGCAGTACTTC. Translation: CASLFGSSYEQYF.

This clonotype was observed a few times. The V call is TRBV20-1, the J call TRBJ2-5; 8 nucleotides match TRBD1. The CDR3 runs 13 residues. CDR1 is DFQATT, CDR2 SNEGSKA, per germline (reference sequence). The trim removed 6 bases at V and 3 bases at J, leaving 6 bases unmatched. CDR3 bases: TGCAGTGCCACACAGGGGGGCAAAGAGACCCAGTACTTC. The encoded protein is CSATQGGKETQYF.

This clonotype was detected a few times. The rearrangement links TRBV7-2 to TRBJ2-7; tentative D call: TRBD2 (5 bases). The CDR3 runs to 17 residues. Trimming pared 4 bases from V and 6 bases from J, leaving 25 bases between. Germline V gives CDR1 SGHTA, CDR2 FQGNSA. The CDR3 reads CASSSPGLAALGSEQYF. CDR3 bases: TGTGCCAGCAGCTCCCCAGGACTGGCGGCCCTCGGGTCCGAGCAGTACTTC.

The sample holds many counts of this clonotype. The V gene is TRBV5-1, the J gene TRBJ2-1; D is tentatively TRBD1 or TRBD2 (5 bases each). V shed 0 bases and J shed 7 bases, with 20 bases lying between them. Germline CDR1 and CDR2: SGHRS and YFSETQ. The CDR3 extends over 17 amino acids. Here the CDR3 reads CASSLARGETRGNEQFF. In DNA, the CDR3 is TGCGCCAGCAGCTTGGCCCGAGGAGAGACGAGGGGTAATGAGCAGTTCTTC.

This clonotype showed up just a few times. The gene calls are TRBV12-3 or TRBV12-4 and TRBJ2-3; TRBD2 aligns across 10 bases. J gave up 4 bases and V 6 bases, and 10 bases lay outside the gene matches. The CDR3 consists of 16 residues. CDR3 nucleotides: TGTGCCAGCAGACCCCTAGCGGGAGTGAGAGCAGATACGCAGTATTTT. Its translation is CASRPLAGVRADTQYF.

This clonotype was seen only a few times. The CDR3 spells CASSSVPAHNEQFF. The CDR3 DNA follows: TGCGCCAGCAGCTCCGTCCCTGCCCACAATGAGCAGTTCTTC. This chain links TRBV5-1 with TRBJ2-1; no definite D call. The CDR3 totals 14 residues. Germline loops: CDR1 SGHRS, CDR2 YFSETQ. Deletions cut 3 bases from V and 5 bases from J, with 12 bases between.